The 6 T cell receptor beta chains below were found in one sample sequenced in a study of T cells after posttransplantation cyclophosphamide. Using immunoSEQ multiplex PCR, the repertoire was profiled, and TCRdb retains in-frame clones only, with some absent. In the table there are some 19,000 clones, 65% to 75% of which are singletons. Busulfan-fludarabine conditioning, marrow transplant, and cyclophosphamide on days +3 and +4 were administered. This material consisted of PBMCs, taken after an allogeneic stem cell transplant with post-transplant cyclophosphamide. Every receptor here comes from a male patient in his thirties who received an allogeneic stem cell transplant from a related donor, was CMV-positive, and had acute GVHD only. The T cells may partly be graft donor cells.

The CDR3 is CASSQPYRGSNTGELFF. The CDR3 nucleotides are TGTGCCAGCAGCCAACCTTACAGGGGTTCGAACACCGGGGAGCTGTTTTTT. The V and J genes are TRBV4-2 and TRBJ2-2; 7 nucleotides line up with TRBD1. CDR3 length equals 17 residues. Per germline, CDR1 LGHNA and CDR2 YNFKEQ. V dropped 2 bases and J dropped 0; count of bases not matched to a gene: 6.

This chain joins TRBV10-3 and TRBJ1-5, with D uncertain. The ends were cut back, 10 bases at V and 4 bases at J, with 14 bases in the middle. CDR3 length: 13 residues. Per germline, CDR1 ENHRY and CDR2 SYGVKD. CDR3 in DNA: TGTGCCACCGCCTCTGAGAGGAATCAGCCCCAGCATTTT. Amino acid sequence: CATASERNQPQHF.

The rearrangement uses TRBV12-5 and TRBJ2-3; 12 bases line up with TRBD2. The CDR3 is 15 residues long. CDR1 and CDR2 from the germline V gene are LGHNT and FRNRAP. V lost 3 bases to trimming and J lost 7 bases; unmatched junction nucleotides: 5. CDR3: CASGLTSGGYYTQYF. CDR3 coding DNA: TGTGCTAGTGGTTTAACTAGCGGGGGGTACTATACGCAGTATTTT.

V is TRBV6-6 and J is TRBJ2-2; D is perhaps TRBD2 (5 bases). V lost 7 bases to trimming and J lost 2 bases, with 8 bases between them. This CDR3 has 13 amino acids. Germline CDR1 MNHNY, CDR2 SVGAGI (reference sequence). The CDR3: CASTSLNTGELFF. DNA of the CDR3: TGTGCCAGCACTAGCCTTAACACCGGGGAGCTGTTTTTT.

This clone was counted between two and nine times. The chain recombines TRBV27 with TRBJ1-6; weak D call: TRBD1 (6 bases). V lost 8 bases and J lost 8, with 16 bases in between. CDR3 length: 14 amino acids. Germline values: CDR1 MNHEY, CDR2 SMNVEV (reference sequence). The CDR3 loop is CASAKQGIDSPLHF. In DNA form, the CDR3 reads TGTGCCAGCGCGAAGCAGGGGATCGATTCACCCCTCCACTTT.

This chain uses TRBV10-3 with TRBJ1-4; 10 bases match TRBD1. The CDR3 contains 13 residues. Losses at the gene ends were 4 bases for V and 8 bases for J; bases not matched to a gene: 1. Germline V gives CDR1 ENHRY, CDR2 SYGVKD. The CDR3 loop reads CAISGGQGEKLFF. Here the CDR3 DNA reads TGTGCCATCAGTGGGGGACAGGGGGAAAAACTGTTTTTT.